This TCR beta chain was captured in a study of blood T cell repertoires in COVID-19. Overall study: Whether acute or convalescent, the COVID-19 samples came from the United States, Italy and Spain. The cDNA or gDNA used as material had been derived from T cells, B-cell-depleted T cells, or PBMCs.

Per the original data handling: Amplification from reference gene primers served as the basis for estimated nucleated cell counts. The data were produced by immunoSEQ multiplex PCR, yet TCRdb's version contains in-frame clones alone and is incomplete. V, J and clone size derive from that table, while D and trimming were established from the DNA sequence. Of about 40,000 clones in the sample, over 75% were seen once. There are 15 residues in the CDR3. CDR1 SEHNR and CDR2 FQNEAQ come from the germline V gene (reference sequence). With 0 bases clipped from V and 4 bases from J, the junction kept 6 bases outside the gene matches.

This rearrangement joins TRBV7-9 to TRBJ2-7; 7 bases map to TRBD2. This TCR was recovered from a man aged 60 to 75 with active COVID-19. Source material: peripheral blood. The CDR3 DNA is TGTGCCAGCAGCTTAGCGGGAGGGGAGGTTTACGAGCAGTACTTC. Encoded protein: CASSLAGGEVYEQYF.